This T cell receptor (beta chain) was identified in a study of early T cells in non-severe SARS-CoV-2 infection. Study-wide background: Chains stayed unpaired after sequencing of bulk RNA from unsorted whole blood. Whole-study results and caveats: VDJdb-based annotation leaned toward anti-spike CD8 responses and missed private and CD4 specificities.

As concerns this clonotype: Antigen specificity is unknown.

From the 5' RACE reads, TCRdb called clonotypes with MiXCR, one entry per CDR3 protein. Of 50,000 or so distinct CDR3 sequences listed, over 9.5% were seen once; the top ten hold approximately 10%. Sequencing was performed on whole blood. The clonotype originates from an adult who was a healthcare worker with PCR-confirmed SARS-CoV-2 infection or an uninfected control (not recorded which).

CDR3 in DNA: TGTGCCCGATCGACAGGGGGGACAGATACGCAGTATTTT. The encoded protein is CARSTGGTDTQYF. This chain links TRBV2 with TRBJ2-3; 9 bases are shared with TRBD1. CDR3 length equals 13 residues. V shed 11 bases, J shed 3 bases, and the junction held 6 bases outside the gene matches. CDR1 is SNHLY and CDR2 is FYNNEI in the germline V gene.